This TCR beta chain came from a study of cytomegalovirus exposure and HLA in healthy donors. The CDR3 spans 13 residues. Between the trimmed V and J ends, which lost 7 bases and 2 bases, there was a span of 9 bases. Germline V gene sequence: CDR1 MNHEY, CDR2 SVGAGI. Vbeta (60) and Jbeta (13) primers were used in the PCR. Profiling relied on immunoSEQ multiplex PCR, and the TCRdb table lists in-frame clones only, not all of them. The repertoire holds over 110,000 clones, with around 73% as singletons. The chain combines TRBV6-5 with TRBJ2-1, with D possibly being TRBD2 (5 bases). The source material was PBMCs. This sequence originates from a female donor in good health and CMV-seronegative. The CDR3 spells CASISGTYNEQFF. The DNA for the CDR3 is TGTGCCAGCATTTCGGGGACCTACAATGAGCAGTTCTTC.